The 14 T cell receptor beta chains presented below share a single source sample, sequenced in a study of blood T cell repertoires in COVID-19. Generated by immunoSEQ multiplex PCR, the TCRdb table keeps only in-frame clones and is missing some. In the table there are fewer than 350,000 clones, almost 85% of which are singletons. The sequenced material came from peripheral blood. These receptors all come from a human donor in a cohort sampled during active COVID-19.

This rearrangement joins TRBV20-1 to TRBJ2-3; no clear D. Germline-derived CDR1 and CDR2 are DFQATT and SNEGSKA (reference sequence). The CDR3 length is 11 residues. Trimming took 7 bases from V and 2 from J, leaving 7 bases between them. The CDR3 sequence: CSVRYTDTQYF. The CDR3, as DNA: TGCAGTGTTCGGTACACAGATACGCAGTATTTT.

This clone was seen many times. This chain's CDR3 is CAWSNGQGPLHF. As DNA, the CDR3 is TGTGCCTGGAGTAACGGACAGGGCCCCCTCCACTTT. The chain is built from TRBV30 and TRBJ1-6; 8 nucleotides line up with TRBD1. Germline assignment: CDR1 GTSNPN and CDR2 SVGIG (reference sequence). The trim removed 2 bases at V and 13 bases at J, leaving 4 bases unmatched. The CDR3 is 12 amino acids.

The chain carries TRBV29-1 and TRBJ2-2, with D possibly matching TRBD1 (6 bases). CDR1 is SQVTM and CDR2 is ANQGSEA in the germline V gene. Trimming pared 7 bases from V and 1 base from J, leaving 13 bases between. The CDR3 length is 14 residues. This chain's CDR3 is CSAMSGVNTGELFF. CDR3 DNA: TGCAGCGCAATGTCAGGGGTGAACACCGGGGAGCTGTTTTTT.

This clone was detected once. The chain is built from TRBV25-1 and TRBJ2-1, with D hard to call. Germline values: CDR1 MGHDK, CDR2 SYGVNS. The CDR3 runs 11 residues. Between the trimmed V and J ends, which lost 7 bases and 4 bases, there was a span of 5 bases. CDR3 bases: TGTGCCAGCATCTCGTACAATGAGCAGTTCTTC. This gives the protein CASISYNEQFF.

The J gene is TRBJ1-2, the V gene TRBV6-5, with a possible D match to TRBD1 (6 bases). Germline values: CDR1 MNHEY, CDR2 SVGAGI. Trimming removed 7 bases from V and 5 bases from J, with 14 bases in between. The CDR3 runs 13 residues. The CDR3 is CASIWTAQYGYTF. As DNA, the CDR3 is TGTGCCAGCATCTGGACAGCCCAGTATGGCTACACCTTC.

This chain connects TRBV29-1 to TRBJ2-7; no clear D gene. CDR1 and CDR2 (germline): SQVTM, ANQGSEA. Trimming pared 0 bases from V and 3 bases from J, leaving 9 bases between. The CDR3 is 13 residues long. The CDR3 sequence: CSVEDQPGYEQYF. In DNA, the CDR3 is TGCAGCGTTGAAGATCAACCGGGCTACGAGCAGTACTTC.

This chain joins TRBV5-1 and TRBJ1-1; D may be TRBD1 (5 bases). V gave up 0 bases and J gave up 2 bases, with 8 bases separating them. The CDR3 loop spans 14 amino acids. In germline, CDR1 is SGHRS, CDR2 YFSETQ. Written as DNA, the CDR3 is TGCGCCAGCAGCTTGGACGGGGGTAACACTGAAGCTTTCTTT. Its protein is CASSLDGGNTEAFF.

This chain uses TRBV18 with TRBJ2-6; D is possibly TRBD2 (5 bases). Germline CDR1 KGHSH, CDR2 LQKENI. The CDR3 is 16 residues long. V lost 3 bases to trimming and J lost 2 bases, with 11 bases between them. The CDR3 region has the DNA TGTGCCAGCTCACCGTTCGAGGGTGCTGGGGCCAACGTCCTGACTTTC. Translating it yields CASSPFEGAGANVLTF.

V gene TRBV4-2 combines with J gene TRBJ2-1, with D perhaps matching TRBD1 (5 bases). V gave up 4 bases and J gave up 2 bases, with 9 bases separating them. The germline CDR1 and CDR2 sequences are LGHNA and YNFKEQ. The CDR3 loop spans 14 amino acids. The CDR3 DNA sequence: TGTGCCAGCAGCCCAGGGCAGGCCTACAATGAGCAGTTCTTC. Its translation is CASSPGQAYNEQFF.

V is TRBV5-4 and J is TRBJ1-2; 8 bases agree with TRBD1. There are 13 residues in the CDR3. Germline trimming cut 6 bases from V and 5 bases from J; bases unmatched to any gene: 6. The V gene's germline CDR1 is SGHNT and CDR2 YYREEE (reference sequence). The chain's CDR3 is CASTVDRAYGYTF. The CDR3 DNA is TGTGCCAGCACCGTGGACAGGGCTTATGGCTACACCTTC.

The genes are TRBV5-4 and TRBJ1-2, with D uncertain. Germline CDR1 and CDR2: SGHNT and YYREEE (reference sequence). Trimming pared 10 bases from V and 2 bases from J, leaving 12 bases between. The CDR3 loop spans 12 amino acids. The CDR3: CASREGNYGYTF. The DNA of the CDR3 is TGTGCCTCTCGAGAGGGCAACTATGGCTACACCTTC.

The chain uses TRBV6-5 and TRBJ1-2, with D possibly matching TRBD1 (5 bases). This CDR3 is built from 14 residues. V shed 6 bases and J shed 2 bases, with 13 bases lying between them. Per germline, CDR1 MNHEY and CDR2 SVGAGI. CDR3 coding DNA: TGTGCCAGCAGAACGGGGGGGATAAACTATGGCTACACCTTC. As protein: CASRTGGINYGYTF.

The chain is built from TRBV19 and TRBJ1-5; a weak D match, TRBD1 (5 bases). Germline CDR1 reads LNHDA; CDR2 reads SQIVND (reference sequence). Trimming left V 3 bases short and J 9 bases short, with 12 bases between. This CDR3 spans 13 amino acids. The CDR3 here is CASSMGGGRPQHF. CDR3 coding DNA: TGTGCCAGTAGTATGGGGGGGGGTCGGCCCCAGCATTTT.

In DNA form, the CDR3 reads TGTGCCAGCAGCTTACTCAGGGATGAGACCCAGTACTTC. Translation: CASSLLRDETQYF. This chain joins TRBV7-2 and TRBJ2-5; perhaps TRBD1 as D (5 bases). V lost 2 bases, J lost 5 bases, and 9 bases lay in between. The germline CDR1 and CDR2 sequences are SGHTA and FQGNSA. There are 13 residues in the CDR3.